This TCR beta chain was recorded in a study of human T cells and chemical hapten exposure. Across the study: Across the whole study, which lasted roughly 24 weeks, patients were given diphenylcyclopropenone on the scalp once a week. Findings and caveats of the study: Donors, who had alopecia, may show an immune response that differs from healthy people's.

Germline V gene data show CDR1 as SGHNT and CDR2 as YYREEE (reference sequence). This CDR3 spans 16 amino acids. Unmatched junction bases numbered 8, after V lost 4 bases and J lost 4 bases. This clonotype was seen only a few times. Its antigen remains unknown. One entry per CDR3 protein results from TCRdb running MiXCR on the RACE reads. The table shows roughly 100,000 distinct CDR3 sequences, with roughly a tenth occurring only once. The time point here: patch test 2, 6 weeks after DPC sensitization. Treatment meaning: therapeutic diphenylcyclopropenone sensitization with weekly scalp DPC. The sequence was collected from a woman between 40 and 55 years old with alopecia areata. Some clones in this sample may be carry-over from other donors' samples. The sample consisted of whole blood, taken in connection with sensitization to the hapten diphenylcyclopropenone (DPC). The chain links TRBV5-4 to TRBJ1-2, with 12 bases matching TRBD1. In DNA form, the CDR3 reads TGTGCCAGCAGCCTGGGACAGGGGGCGAAGGGCTATGGCTACACCTTC. Encoded protein: CASSLGQGAKGYGYTF. The full variable domain, its missing parts supplied by reference TRBV5-4 and TRBJ1-2, is ETGVTQSPTHLIKTRGQQVTLRCSSQSGHNTVSWYQQALGQGPQFIFQYYREEENGRGNFPPRFSGLQFPNYSSELNVNALELDDSALYLCASSLGQGAKGYGYTFGSGTRLTVV.